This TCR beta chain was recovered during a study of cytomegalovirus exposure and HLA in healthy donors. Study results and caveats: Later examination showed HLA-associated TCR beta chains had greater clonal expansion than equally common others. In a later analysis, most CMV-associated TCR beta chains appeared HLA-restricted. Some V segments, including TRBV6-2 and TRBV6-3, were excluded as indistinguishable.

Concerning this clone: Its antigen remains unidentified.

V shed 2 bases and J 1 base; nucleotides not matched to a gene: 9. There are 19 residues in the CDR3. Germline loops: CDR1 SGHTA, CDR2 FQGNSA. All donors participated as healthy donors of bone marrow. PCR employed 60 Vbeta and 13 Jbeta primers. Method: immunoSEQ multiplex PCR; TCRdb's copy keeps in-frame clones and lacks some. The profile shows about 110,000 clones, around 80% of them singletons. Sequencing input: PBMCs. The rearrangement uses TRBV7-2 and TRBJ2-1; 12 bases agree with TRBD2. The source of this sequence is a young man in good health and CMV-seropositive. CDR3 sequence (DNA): TGTGCCAGCAGCTTAAACCCCCTAGCGGGGGGGTTATCCTACAATGAGCAGTTCTTC. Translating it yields CASSLNPLAGGLSYNEQFF.